The rows below give T cell receptor beta chains drawn from one sample of a study of a mutant IDH1 vaccine in newly diagnosed glioma. Libraries were prepared by immunoSEQ multiplex PCR; TCRdb keeps only in-frame clonotypes and omits some of them. The data contain tens of thousands of clones, about 83% of them singletons. Sequences were derived from PBMCs, sampled from a glioma patient treated with radiotherapy, temozolomide or both. The receptors stem from a woman aged 45-60 years with glioma. Both conserved end residues are part of each CDR3. The order of the fields is CDR3 DNA, CDR3 protein, D gene, J gene, V gene, clone size. A D gene is named only where the DNA matches it firmly. Size is stated for part of the rows, as once, few or many counts, or as a class when the clone is expanded.

CDR3nt: TGTGCCAGCAGTTACGGGGCAGCTCCCTATGGCTACACCTTC
CDR3aa: CASSYGAAPYGYTF
d_gene: NA
j_gene: TRBJ1-2
v_gene: TRBV6-5
abundance: few

CDR3nt: TGTGCCAGCAGCTTTCTCTCTGTATCCGGGAACACTGAAGCTTTCTTT
CDR3aa: CASSFLSVSGNTEAFF
d_gene: NA
j_gene: TRBJ1-1
v_gene: TRBV5-8
abundance: NA

CDR3nt: TGCGCCAGCAGCGGGGACAAGGGTTCACCCCTCCACTTT
CDR3aa: CASSGDKGSPLHF
d_gene: NA
j_gene: TRBJ1-6
v_gene: TRBV5-1
abundance: NA

CDR3nt: TGTGCCAGCAGCGTAGGCGAGTTCACAGATACGCAGTATTTT
CDR3aa: CASSVGEFTDTQYF
d_gene: NA
j_gene: TRBJ2-3
v_gene: TRBV9
abundance: NA

CDR3nt: TGTGCTAGTGGTATACTTGCGGGGGGGGGCTACACCTTC
CDR3aa: CASGILAGGGYTF
d_gene: NA
j_gene: TRBJ1-2
v_gene: TRBV12-5
abundance: NA

CDR3nt: TGTGCCAGCAGTGAAGCCCGACCCGGGGAGCTGTTTTTT
CDR3aa: CASSEARPGELFF
d_gene: NA
j_gene: TRBJ2-2
v_gene: TRBV6-1
abundance: NA

CDR3nt: TGCGCCAGCAGCCCGGGAGGTACGGGGAACACTGAAGCTTTCTTT
CDR3aa: CASSPGGTGNTEAFF
d_gene: NA
j_gene: TRBJ1-1
v_gene: TRBV5-1
abundance: NA

CDR3nt: TGTGCCAGCAGCTTCGGTAGTGGGACAGTTAATGAAAAACTGTTTTTT
CDR3aa: CASSFGSGTVNEKLFF
d_gene: TRBD1
j_gene: TRBJ1-4
v_gene: TRBV5-4
abundance: NA

CDR3nt: TGTGCCAGCTCCTCCGGCCCGAACACTGAAGCTTTCTTT
CDR3aa: CASSSGPNTEAFF
d_gene: NA
j_gene: TRBJ1-1
v_gene: TRBV18
abundance: NA

CDR3nt: TGCGCCAGCAGCCAAGGGTGGTCCCAAGAGACCCAGTACTTC
CDR3aa: CASSQGWSQETQYF
d_gene: NA
j_gene: TRBJ2-5
v_gene: TRBV4-1
abundance: NA

CDR3nt: TGTGCCAGCAGCCTCACTATAGGGGGGGCTGAAGCTTTCTTT
CDR3aa: CASSLTIGGAEAFF
d_gene: NA
j_gene: TRBJ1-1
v_gene: TRBV7-9
abundance: NA

CDR3nt: TGCGCCAGCAGCTTGAACGGGGCCACAGATACGCAGTATTTT
CDR3aa: CASSLNGATDTQYF
d_gene: NA
j_gene: TRBJ2-3
v_gene: TRBV5-1
abundance: NA